The entry that follows covers one TCR beta chain sequence. Its cognate antigen is unknown. Random hexamers were used to reverse transcribe the RNA input (about 0.5 to 1 ug). TCRdb redid the calling of the immunoSEQ multiplex PCR reads with MiXCR, one entry per CDR3 protein. The sample records 120,000 to 150,000 distinct CDR3 sequences, about 94% being singletons. The entry originates in a study of CD8 T cells in Susac syndrome. About the study: Patients with Susac syndrome were, at the time of blood collection, therapy-naive, maintained on corticosteroids, or maintained on intravenous immunoglobulin alone.

The CDR3 loop spans 15 amino acids. CDR1 and CDR2 (germline): MNHEY, SMNVEV (reference sequence). Trimming at V came to 6 bases and at J to 7 bases, leaving 12 bases not matched to a gene. Overall study findings and caveats: The TCR sequencing and HLA analysis in the study involved a relatively small number of individuals, as the study acknowledged.

The rearrangement uses TRBV27 and TRBJ1-2; 9 positions match TRBD1. The source material was CD4+ T cells from PBMCs. This clonotype originated in a human donor with Susac syndrome. The CDR3 bases are TGTGCCAGCAGACCCCGGGACAGGGTGGACTCTGGCTACACCTTC. Translating gives CASRPRDRVDSGYTF.